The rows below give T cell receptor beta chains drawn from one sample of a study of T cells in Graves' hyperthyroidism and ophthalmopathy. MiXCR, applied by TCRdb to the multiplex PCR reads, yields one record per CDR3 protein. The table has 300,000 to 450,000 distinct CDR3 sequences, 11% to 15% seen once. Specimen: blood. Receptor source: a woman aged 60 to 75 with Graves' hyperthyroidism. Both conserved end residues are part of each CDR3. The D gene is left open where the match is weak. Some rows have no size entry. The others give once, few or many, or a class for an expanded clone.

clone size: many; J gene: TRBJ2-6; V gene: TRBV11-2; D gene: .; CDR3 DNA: TGTGCCAGCAGCTTGAGGTCGACAGATGCTGGGGCCAACGTCCTGACTTTC; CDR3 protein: CASSLRSTDAGANVLTF
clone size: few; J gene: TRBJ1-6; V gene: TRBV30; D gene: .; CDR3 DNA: TGTGCCTGGACAGCCGACAATAATTCACCCCTCCACTTT; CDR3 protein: CAWTADNNSPLHF
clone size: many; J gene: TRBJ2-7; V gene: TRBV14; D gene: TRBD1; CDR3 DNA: TGTGCCAGCAGCCCGAGAGGGACAGGACTGACCTACGAGCAGTACTTC; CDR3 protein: CASSPRGTGLTYEQYF
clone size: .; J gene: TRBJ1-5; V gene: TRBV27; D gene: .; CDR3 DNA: TGTGCCAGCAGTATGCAGGGTAAAAGGCCCCAGCATTTT; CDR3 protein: CASSMQGKRPQHF
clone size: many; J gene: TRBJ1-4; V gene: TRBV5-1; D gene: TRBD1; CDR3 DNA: TGCGCCAGCAGCAGCGGGACAGGGGGCCGTGAAAAACTGTTTTTT; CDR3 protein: CASSSGTGGREKLFF
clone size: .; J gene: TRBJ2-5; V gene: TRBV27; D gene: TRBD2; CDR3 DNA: TGTGCCAGCAAAGGAAAGCGGGAGGGCATGCGGGAGACCCAGTACTTC; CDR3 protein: CASKGKREGMRETQYF
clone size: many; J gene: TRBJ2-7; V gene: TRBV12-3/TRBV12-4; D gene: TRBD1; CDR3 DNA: TGTGCCAGCGCACCTGGCCCCTACACAGGGGGCTTAAACGAGCAGTACTTC; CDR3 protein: CASAPGPYTGGLNEQYF
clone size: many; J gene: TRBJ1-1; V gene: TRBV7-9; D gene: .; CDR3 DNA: TGTGCCAGCAGCTTACTTATGAACACTGAAGCTTTCTTT; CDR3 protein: CASSLLMNTEAFF
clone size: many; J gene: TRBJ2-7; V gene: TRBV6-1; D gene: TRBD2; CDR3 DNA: TGTGCCAGCAGTTCCATGACTAGCGGAATGGAGCAGTACTTC; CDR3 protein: CASSSMTSGMEQYF
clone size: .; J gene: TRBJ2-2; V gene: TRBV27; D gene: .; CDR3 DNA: TGTGCCAGCGGCCCAATGGTGGGGGGCGCCGGGGAGCTGTTTTTT; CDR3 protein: CASGPMVGGAGELFF
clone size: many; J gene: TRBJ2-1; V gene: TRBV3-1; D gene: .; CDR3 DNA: TGTGCCAGCAGCTTATGGACAAACCGCGGCTACAATGAGCAGTTCTTC; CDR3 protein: CASSLWTNRGYNEQFF
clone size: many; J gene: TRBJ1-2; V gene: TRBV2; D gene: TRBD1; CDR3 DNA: TGTGCCAGCAGTTTGCGACAGGGTGTGGATGGCTACACCTTC; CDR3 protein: CASSLRQGVDGYTF
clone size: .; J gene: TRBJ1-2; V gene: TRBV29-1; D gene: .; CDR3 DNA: TGCAGCGTTGAAGACAGGGGTGGGGATAACTATGGCTACACCTTC; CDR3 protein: CSVEDRGGDNYGYTF